The 27 T cell receptor beta chains in this list originate from one sample, sequenced in a study of response to subunit inactivated influenza vaccine. TCRdb analysed the RT-PCR reads with MiXCR anew, one entry per CDR3 protein. Among about 500,000 distinct CDR3 sequences listed, 15% to 20% were seen once. The source material was CD4+ T cells sorted from PBMCs, sampled less than 30 months after vaccination. The receptors here all came from a man between 45 and 75 years old who received an inactivated influenza vaccine.

V is TRBV28 and J is TRBJ2-2; the D is unclear. Germline lookup yields CDR1 MDHEN and CDR2 SYDVKM. CDR3 length: 13 amino acids. V was trimmed by 3 bases and J by 6 bases, leaving 8 bases between them. In DNA, the CDR3 is TGTGCCAGCAGTTTTACCCCCCCCGGGGAGCTGTTTTTT. It yields the protein CASSFTPPGELFF.

V usage is TRBV11-2 and J usage is TRBJ2-7, with 7 bases identical to TRBD1. This CDR3 is built from 13 residues. Germline V gene sequence: CDR1 SGHAT, CDR2 FQNNGV. V shed 5 bases, J shed 6 bases, and the junction held 7 bases outside the gene matches. CDR3 coding DNA: TGTGCCAGCAGCACCCCGGGACAGCGCGAGCAGTACTTC. As protein: CASSTPGQREQYF.

The chain uses TRBV2 and TRBJ1-6; D is unclear. V dropped 2 bases and J dropped 7 bases, with 12 bases sitting between them. This CDR3 is 15 amino acids long. CDR1 is SNHLY, CDR2 FYNNEI, per germline. This chain's CDR3 is CASSESTLGNSPLHF. The CDR3, as DNA: TGTGCCAGCAGTGAAAGTACCTTAGGAAATTCACCCCTCCACTTT.

The chain carries TRBV20-1 and TRBJ2-3, with 10 bases lining up with TRBD2. Trimming cost V 1 base and J 4 bases; bases outside gene matches: 8. The CDR3 covers 16 residues. Germline CDR1 is DFQATT and CDR2 is SNEGSKA (reference sequence). CDR3 DNA sequence: TGCAGTGCTAGAGTCGGAGCGGGAGGGCCATCAGATACGCAGTATTTT. Translating it yields CSARVGAGGPSDTQYF.

The chain is built from TRBV19 and TRBJ1-1; D not resolved. CDR1 and CDR2 from the germline V gene are LNHDA and SQIVND (reference sequence). CDR3 size: 13 residues. V lost 7 bases and J 5 bases, leaving 14 bases between the germline ends. The CDR3 region has the DNA TGTGCCAGTAAGGGCCGGGCCGGAACTGAAGCTTTCTTT. Amino acids: CASKGRAGTEAFF.

This clonotype has only a few counts. This chain connects TRBV7-2 to TRBJ2-5; 8 positions match TRBD2. Unmatched junction bases numbered 4, after V lost 5 bases and J lost 5 bases. The germline V gene encodes CDR1 SGHTA and CDR2 FQGNSA. The CDR3 consists of 13 residues. The CDR3 loop is CASSRGGWETQYF. The CDR3 nucleotides are TGTGCCAGCAGCCGGGGGGGGTGGGAGACCCAGTACTTC.

This clonotype was picked up many times. The chain combines TRBV27 with TRBJ1-6; D is undetermined. The V end was cut by 6 bases, the J end by 11 bases, with 17 bases between. Germline V lookup: CDR1 MNHEY, CDR2 SMNVEV (reference sequence). This CDR3 spans 14 amino acids. The CDR3 nucleotides are TGTGCCAGCAGCATGACTGTGACTCGGACACCCCTCCACTTT. The encoded protein is CASSMTVTRTPLHF.

This clonotype was picked up many times. The DNA of the CDR3 is TGTGCCAGCAGTTTCCTTGGACTAGCGTATGAGCAGTACTTC. The encoded protein is CASSFLGLAYEQYF. The chain recombines TRBV6-2 or TRBV6-3 with TRBJ2-7; 9 positions match TRBD2. This CDR3 contains 14 residues. The germline gives CDR1 MNHEY, CDR2 SVGEGT. V lost 4 bases and J lost 7; bases outside the gene matches: 8.

The chain recombines TRBV18 with TRBJ2-1; 8 bases align to TRBD2. This CDR3 is built from 14 residues. V shed 2 bases and J 7 bases; nucleotides not matched to a gene: 4. Germline CDR1 and CDR2: KGHSH and LQKENI. CDR3: CASSPAREANEQFF. CDR3 coding DNA: TGTGCCAGCTCACCAGCGCGGGAGGCGAATGAGCAGTTCTTC.

There are many counts of this clonotype. V is TRBV6-2 or TRBV6-3 and J is TRBJ1-5; no clear D gene. Per germline, CDR1 MNHEY and CDR2 SVGEGT. The CDR3 has 17 amino acids. The ends were cut back, 5 bases at V and 0 bases at J, with 17 bases in the middle. The CDR3 here is CASSRLRLSPSNQPQHF. The CDR3 bases are TGTGCCAGCAGTAGACTTAGACTCTCCCCTAGCAATCAGCCCCAGCATTTT.

This clonotype was counted a few times. The chain recombines TRBV24-1 with TRBJ2-1, with 12 bases that match TRBD2. Germline-derived CDR1 and CDR2 are KGHDR and SFDVKD. Germline trimming cut 5 bases from V and 4 bases from J; bases unmatched to any gene: 2. The CDR3 totals 15 residues. CDR3 nucleotide sequence: TGTGCCACCAGTGGTGGACTAGCGGGATACAATGAGCAGTTCTTC. This encodes CATSGGLAGYNEQFF.

This clonotype was detected only a few times. V is TRBV10-3 and J is TRBJ2-7; 13 bases are shared with TRBD2. J lost 5 bases, V lost 11 bases, and 6 bases had no gene match. CDR1 is ENHRY, CDR2 SYGVKD, per germline. This CDR3 region has 13 residues. This CDR3 reads CAASGLAGDEQYF. CDR3 bases: TGTGCCGCATCAGGACTAGCGGGGGACGAGCAGTACTTC.

This clonotype was seen repeatedly, ten times or more. V is TRBV27 and J is TRBJ1-2; TRBD1 is a possible D gene (5 bases). The CDR3 is 12 amino acids. The V end was cut by 5 bases, the J end by 4 bases, with 8 bases between. In germline, CDR1 is MNHEY, CDR2 SMNVEV (reference sequence). The CDR3 DNA sequence: TGTGCCAGCAGTGACAGCCCCTATGGCTACACCTTC. This codes for CASSDSPYGYTF.

V gene TRBV6-5 combines with J gene TRBJ1-5, with 9 bases matching TRBD1. With V trimmed by 5 bases and J by 2 bases, 7 bases remained unmatched. This CDR3 comprises 16 residues. CDR1 is MNHEY, CDR2 SVGAGI, per germline. CDR3 DNA: TGTGCCAGCAGTATACAGGGGGCCGGGGGCAATCAGCCCCAGCATTTT. This gives the protein CASSIQGAGGNQPQHF.

The chain recombines TRBV20-1 with TRBJ2-1; D perhaps matches TRBD2 (6 bases). The germline V and J ends were trimmed by 6 bases and 4 bases, with 16 bases remaining between them. From germline, CDR1 is DFQATT and CDR2 SNEGSKA (reference sequence). The CDR3 totals 14 residues. In DNA, the CDR3 is TGCAGTGCCCTCGAGTCGGGAGTATACAATGAGCAGTTCTTC. Protein product: CSALESGVYNEQFF.

This clonotype was recorded many times. The chain combines TRBV7-9 with TRBJ2-5; 12 bases align to TRBD2. The CDR3 extends over 15 amino acids. The junction had 6 bases not matched to a gene; V was cut back by 5 bases and J by 5 bases. From germline, CDR1 is SEHNR and CDR2 FQNEAQ (reference sequence). CDR3 bases: TGTGCCAGCAGCCTTGGACTAGCGGGACTCGAGACCCAGTACTTC. This sequence encodes CASSLGLAGLETQYF. The full variable domain, in which reference TRBV7-9 and TRBJ2-5 provide the parts outside the CDR3, is DTGVSQNPRHKITKRGQNVTFRCDPISEHNRLYWYRQTLGQGPEFLTYFQNEAQLEKSRLLSDRFSAERPKGSFSTLEIQRTEQGDSAMYLCASSLGLAGLETQYFGPGTRLLVL.

This clonotype has at least ten counts. The chain's CDR3 is CSVVGVGELFF. The DNA for the CDR3 is TGCAGCGTTGTCGGGGTCGGGGAGCTGTTTTTT. This chain links TRBV29-1 with TRBJ2-2; possible D gene TRBD2, 5 bases. This CDR3 is 11 amino acids long. The V and J ends lost 4 bases and 7 bases respectively, with 7 bases between them. CDR1 is SQVTM and CDR2 is ANQGSEA in the germline V gene.

V is TRBV5-1 and J is TRBJ2-2; D remains unclear. The CDR3 extends over 13 amino acids. V was cut by 2 bases and J by 9 bases, with 11 bases left in between. The V gene's germline CDR1 is SGHRS and CDR2 YFSETQ. CDR3 in amino acids: CASSLTEPRELFF. The CDR3 DNA sequence: TGCGCCAGCAGCTTAACCGAGCCCCGGGAGCTGTTTTTT. The full variable domain, rest sourced from reference TRBV5-1 and TRBJ2-2, is KAGVTQTPRYLIKTRGQQVTLSCSPISGHRSVSWYQQTPGQGLQFLFEYFSETQRNKGNFPGRFSGRQFSNSRSEMNVSTLELGDSALYLCASSLTEPRELFFGEGSRLTVL.

The chain has TRBV2 and TRBJ2-2; D gene uncertain. Per the germline V gene, CDR1 is SNHLY and CDR2 is FYNNEI. V lost 3 bases and J 3 bases, leaving 8 bases between the germline ends. There are 14 residues in the CDR3. CDR3 DNA sequence: TGTGCCAGCAGTGAGGGTGGCTACACCGGGGAGCTGTTTTTT. Translated, it gives CASSEGGYTGELFF.

V gene TRBV20-1 combines with J gene TRBJ1-2; the D is unclear. V gave up 2 bases and J gave up 0 bases, with 10 bases separating them. This CDR3 contains 14 residues. Germline CDR1 is DFQATT and CDR2 is SNEGSKA (reference sequence). CDR3 in amino acids: CSARISASNYGYTF. The CDR3 DNA is TGCAGTGCTAGAATTTCAGCCTCTAACTATGGCTACACCTTC.

This clonotype was observed a handful of times. The V call is TRBV11-3, the J call TRBJ2-2; no reliable D call. There are 13 residues in the CDR3. CDR1 and CDR2 from the germline V gene are SGHNT and YENEEA. Trimming removed 3 bases from V and 2 bases from J, with 4 bases in between. DNA of the CDR3: TGTGCCAGCAGCTTTGGCAACACCGGGGAGCTGTTTTTT. This translates into CASSFGNTGELFF.

In DNA form, the CDR3 reads TGCGCCAGCAGCCAAGAGTTTACCTTACGATATGGCTACACCTTC. Protein sequence: CASSQEFTLRYGYTF. The rearrangement links TRBV4-3 to TRBJ1-2; D is unresolved. Germline V lookup: CDR1 LGHNA, CDR2 YSLEER. This CDR3 is 15 amino acids long. Between the trimmed V and J ends, which lost 0 bases and 5 bases, there was a span of 13 bases.

This clonotype was counted at least ten times. The chain employs TRBV12-3 or TRBV12-4 and TRBJ1-3, with unresolved D. Trimming removed 3 bases from V and 4 bases from J, with 10 bases in between. CDR3 length: 14 residues. The CDR3 protein is CASSFGQRGNTIYF. Written as DNA, the CDR3 is TGTGCCAGCAGTTTCGGGCAGAGAGGAAACACCATATATTTT.

This clonotype was counted between two and nine times. The chain has TRBV27 and TRBJ2-7; D not certain. V was cut by 5 bases and J by 1 base, with 12 bases left in between. CDR3 length equals 14 residues. Germline assignment: CDR1 MNHEY and CDR2 SMNVEV (reference sequence). CDR3 in amino acids: CASSLRARSYEQYF. CDR3 nucleotide sequence: TGTGCCAGCAGTCTTAGGGCGAGATCCTACGAGCAGTACTTC.

This clonotype has just a few counts. V and J are TRBV5-5 and TRBJ2-1; 7 bases map to TRBD2. Trimming at V came to 3 bases and at J to 2 bases, leaving 5 bases not matched to a gene. The V gene's germline CDR1 is SGHKS and CDR2 YYEKEE (reference sequence). This CDR3 spans 15 amino acids. For the CDR3, the DNA is TGTGCCAGCAGCTCATTACTAGCGACCTACAATGAGCAGTTCTTC. Translating it yields CASSSLLATYNEQFF.

This clonotype was recorded a few times. The gene calls are TRBV5-1 and TRBJ2-2; possibly TRBD2 for D (5 bases). In germline, CDR1 is SGHRS, CDR2 YFSETQ. The CDR3 runs 16 residues. The V end was cut by 4 bases, the J end by 1 base, with 14 bases between. As DNA, the CDR3 is TGCGCCAGCAGCCACTGGGGAGTAGAGAACACCGGGGAGCTGTTTTTT. Translation gives CASSHWGVENTGELFF.

This clonotype was picked up many times. The chain uses TRBV20-1 and TRBJ1-3, with 7 positions matching TRBD1. Germline CDR1 and CDR2: DFQATT and SNEGSKA (reference sequence). Unmatched junction bases numbered 7, after V lost 5 bases and J lost 0 bases. This CDR3 has 15 amino acids. Written as DNA, the CDR3 is TGCAGTGCTCGCCACAGGGGTTACTCTGGAAACACCATATATTTT. This sequence encodes CSARHRGYSGNTIYF.